The rows below give T cell receptor beta chains drawn from one sample of a study of PD-1 blockade in classical Hodgkin lymphoma. TCRdb's table, derived via immunoSEQ multiplex PCR, lists solely in-frame clones and lacks some. This table has some 100,000 clones, more than 85% appearing once. The sample consisted of peripheral blood mononuclear cells (PBMCs), taken before the second cycle of nivolumab. The source is a human donor with classical Hodgkin lymphoma. The CDR3 runs from the conserved cysteine through the conserved F or W. Fields, in order: V gene, D gene, J gene, clone size, CDR3 DNA, CDR3 protein. D genes are given only for firm matches. Clone size is shown for a subset of rows, as once, few, many or a class of expanded clone.

v_call: TRBV4-2; d_call: TRBD1; j_call: TRBJ1-6; clone_size: NA; cdr3_nt: TGTGCCAGCAGCCTCCGGACAGGGGGCGGCCATAATTCACCCCTCCACTTT; cdr3_aa: CASSLRTGGGHNSPLHF
v_call: TRBV7-9; d_call: NA; j_call: TRBJ1-5; clone_size: NA; cdr3_nt: TGTGCCAGCAGCGTGGGGGAGGGGAAAGGCAATCAGCCCCAGCATTTT; cdr3_aa: CASSVGEGKGNQPQHF
v_call: TRBV19; d_call: TRBD1; j_call: TRBJ1-2; clone_size: NA; cdr3_nt: TGTGCCAGTAGTGTTGGACAGGACGCTAACTATGGCTACACCTTC; cdr3_aa: CASSVGQDANYGYTF
v_call: TRBV11-2; d_call: TRBD2; j_call: TRBJ2-7; clone_size: NA; cdr3_nt: TGTGCCAGCAGCCCAATTAGCGGGGTCTACGAGCAGTACTTC; cdr3_aa: CASSPISGVYEQYF
v_call: TRBV6-6; d_call: NA; j_call: TRBJ2-2; clone_size: NA; cdr3_nt: TGTGCCAGCAAGCGGGCACCGAACACCGGGGAGCTGTTTTTT; cdr3_aa: CASKRAPNTGELFF
v_call: TRBV6-5; d_call: NA; j_call: TRBJ1-1; clone_size: NA; cdr3_nt: TGTGCCAGCAGTTACTCGAGATATCTGGGGAACACTGAAGCTTTCTTT; cdr3_aa: CASSYSRYLGNTEAFF
v_call: TRBV10-1; d_call: NA; j_call: TRBJ2-7; clone_size: NA; cdr3_nt: TGCGCCAGCAGTGAGTCGGGCAGGAACGAGCAGTACTTC; cdr3_aa: CASSESGRNEQYF
v_call: TRBV19; d_call: NA; j_call: TRBJ1-1; clone_size: NA; cdr3_nt: TGTGCCAGTAGTGTCACCGGGGCTGAAGCTTTCTTT; cdr3_aa: CASSVTGAEAFF
v_call: TRBV19; d_call: NA; j_call: TRBJ1-5; clone_size: NA; cdr3_nt: TGTGCCAGTAGTCAGGTGGTTAGCAATCAGCCCCAGCATTTT; cdr3_aa: CASSQVVSNQPQHF
v_call: TRBV11-1; d_call: NA; j_call: TRBJ1-5; clone_size: few; cdr3_nt: TGTGCCAGCAGCTTAGGGGCCGGCCAGGGAAATCAGCCCCAGCATTTT; cdr3_aa: CASSLGAGQGNQPQHF
v_call: TRBV5-5; d_call: NA; j_call: TRBJ1-3; clone_size: NA; cdr3_nt: TGTGCCAGCAGCTCCGGGACTGTAAACACCATATATTTT; cdr3_aa: CASSSGTVNTIYF
v_call: TRBV6-5; d_call: TRBD1; j_call: TRBJ1-6; clone_size: NA; cdr3_nt: TGTGCCAGCAGCTCCCTCCGACAGGGGGATTCACCCCTCCACTTT; cdr3_aa: CASSSLRQGDSPLHF
v_call: TRBV5-1; d_call: TRBD1; j_call: TRBJ1-6; clone_size: NA; cdr3_nt: TGCGCCAGCAGCTTGGTGGGACAGGGGACCCCCTATAATTCACCCCTCCACTTT; cdr3_aa: CASSLVGQGTPYNSPLHF
v_call: TRBV5-1; d_call: NA; j_call: TRBJ1-1; clone_size: NA; cdr3_nt: TGCGCCAGCAGCTATTACGGGGACACTGAAGCTTTCTTT; cdr3_aa: CASSYYGDTEAFF
v_call: TRBV6-5; d_call: NA; j_call: TRBJ1-5; clone_size: NA; cdr3_nt: TGTGCCAGCAGTGCTGAACAGGGTTTCAATCAGCCCCAGCATTTT; cdr3_aa: CASSAEQGFNQPQHF
v_call: TRBV9; d_call: NA; j_call: TRBJ2-1; clone_size: NA; cdr3_nt: TGTGCCAGCAGCTCCGCGACTAGTTTCGGGTTCGGTGAGCAGTTCTTC; cdr3_aa: CASSSATSFGFGEQFF
v_call: TRBV11-2; d_call: TRBD2; j_call: TRBJ2-2; clone_size: NA; cdr3_nt: TGTGCCAGCAGCACTACTAGCGGGGCCACCGGGGAGCTGTTTTTT; cdr3_aa: CASSTTSGATGELFF
v_call: TRBV28; d_call: NA; j_call: TRBJ2-3; clone_size: NA; cdr3_nt: TGTGCCAGCAGTTTAGAGGGGGGCAGAAACTCAGATACGCAGTATTTT; cdr3_aa: CASSLEGGRNSDTQYF
v_call: TRBV25-1; d_call: TRBD1; j_call: TRBJ2-1; clone_size: NA; cdr3_nt: TGTGCCAGCAGTCCCTGGGACAGCACCAATGAGCAGTTCTTC; cdr3_aa: CASSPWDSTNEQFF
v_call: TRBV6-5; d_call: NA; j_call: TRBJ1-4; clone_size: NA; cdr3_nt: TGTGCCAGCAGTCAAGACGGATTTAATGAAAAACTGTTTTTT; cdr3_aa: CASSQDGFNEKLFF
v_call: TRBV27; d_call: NA; j_call: TRBJ2-7; clone_size: NA; cdr3_nt: TGTGCCAGCAGTTTAAACAGGGTAACCCACGAGCAGTACTTC; cdr3_aa: CASSLNRVTHEQYF
v_call: TRBV7-2; d_call: NA; j_call: TRBJ2-7; clone_size: NA; cdr3_nt: TGTGCCAGCGGGGGACTTACGAGCTCCTACGAGCAGTACTTC; cdr3_aa: CASGGLTSSYEQYF
v_call: TRBV9; d_call: NA; j_call: TRBJ1-1; clone_size: NA; cdr3_nt: TGTGCCAGCAGCGGACTCGGGAAGGAAGCTTTCTTT; cdr3_aa: CASSGLGKEAFF
v_call: TRBV4-3; d_call: TRBD1; j_call: TRBJ1-2; clone_size: NA; cdr3_nt: TGCGCCAGCAGCCATCGGACAGGGGGCTACACCTTC; cdr3_aa: CASSHRTGGYTF
v_call: TRBV9; d_call: NA; j_call: TRBJ2-1; clone_size: NA; cdr3_nt: TGTGCCAGCAGCGGCGCCGGGCACAATGAGCAGTTCTTC; cdr3_aa: CASSGAGHNEQFF
v_call: TRBV19; d_call: NA; j_call: TRBJ1-2; clone_size: NA; cdr3_nt: TGTGCCAGTAATCGGGAAAAAGGTGTTAAAAACTATGGCTACACCTTC; cdr3_aa: CASNREKGVKNYGYTF
v_call: TRBV5-8; d_call: NA; j_call: TRBJ2-7; clone_size: NA; cdr3_nt: TGTGCCAGCAGCTTGGTGGCTCACGGGCAGTACGAGCAGTACTTC; cdr3_aa: CASSLVAHGQYEQYF
v_call: TRBV4-2; d_call: NA; j_call: TRBJ2-3; clone_size: NA; cdr3_nt: TGTGCCAGCAGCCAAGATCTCGCGTCTAGTTGGACAGATACGCAGTATTTT; cdr3_aa: CASSQDLASSWTDTQYF
v_call: TRBV7-9; d_call: NA; j_call: TRBJ2-7; clone_size: NA; cdr3_nt: TGTGCCAGCAGCCGAGAGTACGAGCAGTACTTC; cdr3_aa: CASSREYEQYF